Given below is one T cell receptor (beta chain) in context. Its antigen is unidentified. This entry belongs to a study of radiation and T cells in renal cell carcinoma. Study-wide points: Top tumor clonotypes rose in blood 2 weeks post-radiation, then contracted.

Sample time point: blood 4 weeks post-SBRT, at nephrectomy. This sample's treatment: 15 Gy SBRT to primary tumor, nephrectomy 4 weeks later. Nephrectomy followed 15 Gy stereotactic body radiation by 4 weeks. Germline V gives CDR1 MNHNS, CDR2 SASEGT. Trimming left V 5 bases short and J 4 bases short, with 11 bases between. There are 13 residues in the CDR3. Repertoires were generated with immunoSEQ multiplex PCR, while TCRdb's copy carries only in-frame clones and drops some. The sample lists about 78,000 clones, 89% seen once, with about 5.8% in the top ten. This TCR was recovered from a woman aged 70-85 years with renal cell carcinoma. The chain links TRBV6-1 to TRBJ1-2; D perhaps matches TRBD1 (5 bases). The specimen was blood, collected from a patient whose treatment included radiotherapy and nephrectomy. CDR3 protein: CASSPQGGYGYTF. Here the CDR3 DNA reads TGTGCCAGCAGTCCCCAGGGAGGCTATGGCTACACCTTC.